This T cell receptor (beta chain) was profiled in a study of shared clonotypes between healthy human individuals (dated by TCRdb to 2020 to 2022). With respect to the entire study: The cohort included a few men and a couple of women between 18 and 49 years of age. Per donor, three plates each were used for CD4 naive and CD4 memory, two for CD8 naive, and one for CD8 memory. To estimate repertoire size and how much clonotype sharing occurs between individuals, the study deeply sequenced the blood TCR repertoires of five or six healthy adults. To increase sequencing depth and limit assay-specific biases, TCR repertoire library preparation and sequencing were carried out by different laboratories using diverse techniques. Each donor's leukapheresis produced roughly between about 0.8 and 8.9 billion PBMCs.

What the study reported, not specific to this receptor: Clonotypes shared by all four sorted-subset donors showed higher generation probabilities than non-shared clonotypes. About 5% of naive CD4, roughly 3.6% of naive CD8, around 2.3% of memory CD4, and roughly 0.4% of memory CD8 clonotypes were shared across four donors. Sampling was limited to blood, and TCR repertoires in tissue likely differ from TCR repertoires in blood. Pairwise subsampling led to the expectation that sequencing depth would affect the degree of clonotype sharing among donors. Because the study included only a small number of donors, the genetic and exposure-history diversity represented was limited. Estimated clonotype richness was generally larger for naive than for memory subsets. Even with the large sequencing depth, rarefaction of the sorted-subset datasets indicated that sequencing was incomplete.

Including cysteine and phenylalanine, the CDR3 has 15 amino acids. The retained sequence is limited to the CDR3, 45 bases, with the frame set at the first base. As encoded in the germline V gene (reference sequence), CDR1 is MNHNY while CDR2 is SVGAGI. After removal of 0 bases from V and 3 bases from J, the junction retains 4 bases not matched to a gene. The donors were healthy, HIV-negative adults who had no recently reported acute infections or vaccinations. Every donor was a Caucasian adult residing in Nashville, Tennessee, USA. CD4+ T cells were enriched by magnetic negative selection, after which naive cells were positively selected on CD45RA and the negative fraction was taken as the memory subset. After blood collection by leukapheresis, PBMCs were isolated using Ficoll-Histopaque density gradient centrifugation and then cryopreserved in the vapor phase of liquid nitrogen. Analytical flow cytometry was used to check the purity and quantity of each magnetically sorted T cell population. Genomic DNA was isolated from every sorted fraction and measured by UV absorbance on a Nanodrop 2000c.

Using the deep immunoSEQ assay, TCR CDR3 regions were amplified from genomic DNA by multiplex PCR. Genomic DNA extracted from each cell subset was distributed evenly over all wells of several immunoSEQ 96-well plates, and each plate served as one replicate. Each replicate PCR for sorted subsets received about 210 ng genomic DNA, equal to about 30,000 T cell genomes. Purified libraries were measured with a Qubit 3.0 fluorometer, size-checked on a Bioanalyzer 2100, and measured again with the KAPA Library Quantification kit. Each immunoSEQ 96-well plate was sequenced on its own single-read 150-cycle Illumina NextSeq 550 flow cell. Regarding the original processing steps: Because the immunoSEQ output included only junctional sequences and no quality scores, the filtering could not be the same as the filtering used for full-length reads. To assign V/J genes and CDR3, sequences were annotated against IMGT germline references using PyIR, a Python wrapper for IgBLAST v1.9. Reads were filtered out if the reads had weak V/J assignments (E-value above 1e-6), no CDR3, stop codons, out-of-frame junctions, or ambiguous translated residues. A V3J clonotype was defined by an identical inferred V gene, J gene, and CDR3 amino acid sequence. The percentage overlap between two repertoires was calculated by dividing the number of shared unique clonotypes by the size of the smaller repertoire. RTK rarefaction, the Chao1 estimator, and Recon v2.1 estimates of unobserved clonotypes were used to assess repertoire richness. OLGA was used to compute generation probabilities for all TCRbeta clonotypes that the gDNA method yielded from four donors. As stored in TCRdb, this immuneACCESS dataset retains in-frame rearrangements with V and J assigned. A fraction of the clones does not appear; measured against another copy, unresolved V genes explain less than half of the discrepancy, and the remainder lacks a known reason. For V, J and clone size, that table is used; D and trimming come from the DNA. The sample table shows roughly 1.4 million clones, and approximately 98.5% are seen once. Together, the top ten hold over 0.3% of the sample.

Notes on this clone: The target of this receptor is not known. Base qualities were left out, and no much larger clone turns up one base away.

Recombination linked TRBV6-6 to TRBJ2-7; 8 central nucleotides agree with TRBD2. Sequenced sample: naive CD4+ T cells sorted from blood. This specimen's cell subset or site label, interpreted: CD45RA+ positively selected. The clonotype originates from a young man in good health. The sequenced DNA: TGTGCCAGCAGTTACTCTAGCGGGACGCGCTACGAGCAGTACTTC. It specifies CASSYSSGTRYEQYF.